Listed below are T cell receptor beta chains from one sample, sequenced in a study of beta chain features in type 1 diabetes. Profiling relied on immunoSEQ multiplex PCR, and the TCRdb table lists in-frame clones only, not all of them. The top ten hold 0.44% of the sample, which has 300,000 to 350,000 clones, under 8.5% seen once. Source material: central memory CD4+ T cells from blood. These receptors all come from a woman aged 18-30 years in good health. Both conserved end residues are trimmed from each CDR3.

CDR3: ASSLGGENIQY
V: TRBV7-2

CDR3: ASSLGTNEMSEQY
V: TRBV5-1

CDR3: ASRPGQGSNEQF
V: TRBV7-9

CDR3: ASSDRTGGGNQPQH
V: TRBV6-1

CDR3: ASSQGLAGKFGLETQY
V: TRBV5-6

CDR3: SALGMDTQY
V: TRBV29-1

CDR3: ASSPNTEHNEQF
V: TRBV11-2

CDR3: ASSQPGQTNYGYT
V: TRBV4-2

CDR3: AISVGSGANVLT
V: TRBV10-3

CDR3: ASSPRVTGTEAF
V: TRBV7-2

CDR3: ASSLAPGTSGGTQY
V: TRBV5-1

CDR3: ASSYKDRSFGYT
V: TRBV6-5

CDR3: ASSLRVGLAGRVAYEQY
V: TRBV7-2

CDR3: ASSLAPGLHLTGTSRAETQY
V: TRBV5-1

CDR3: ASSQDLWRDRQETQY
V: TRBV4-2

CDR3: ASSSRGDRAYEQY
V: TRBV7-3

CDR3: ASSWEREQGQF
V: TRBV7-2

CDR3: ASRTGAQPSVLT
V: TRBV5-1

CDR3: ASSLGRGDTQY
V: TRBV5-1

CDR3: ASSLNQEGKLF
V: TRBV7-9

CDR3: ASSLQAANYEQY
V: TRBV5-1

CDR3: ASGPSLWDAYEQY
V: TRBV6-5

CDR3: SVETSGKIYEQY
V: TRBV29-1

CDR3: ASSQAATSNKAGTQY
V: TRBV4-3

CDR3: ASGRGRNEKLF
V: TRBV13

CDR3: ASSPMSGPYEQY
V: TRBV11-2

CDR3: ASSPSRTGFDNEQF
V: TRBV7-2

CDR3: AISEMETSGTDNEQF
V: TRBV10-3

CDR3: ASSLAAATETQY
V: TRBV5-8

CDR3: ASSPHTDTQY
V: TRBV18